This TCR beta chain was found in a study of sequential checkpoint blockade in melanoma. In the study overall: Each arm's sequence ended with maintenance nivolumab. DNA from 91 pretreatment tumor samples underwent TCRβ immunosequencing. General study findings and limits: PD-L1 staining and CD8+ counts, not mutational load, tracked tumor T-cell clonality.

Profiled with immunoSEQ multiplex PCR; TCRdb holds only in-frame clones, not every one. This table holds roughly 2,000 clones, approximately 20% found once. The treatment is: randomized to nivolumab then ipilimumab (arm A) or the reverse (arm B). This clone was picked up a small number of times. Its cognate antigen is unknown. The CDR3 has 14 residues. Germline V gene data show CDR1 as MNHGY and CDR2 as SAAAGT. Trimming cost V 4 bases and J 7 bases, with 11 bases left between them. The sequenced sample was tumor tissue (inferred from file names), obtained from a patient given nivolumab and ipilimumab in sequence. The TCR was taken from a human donor with melanoma. V gene TRBV6-8 combines with J gene TRBJ1-6; unclear D gene. This CDR3 reads CASSFGLDNSPLHF. CDR3 in DNA: TGTGCCAGCAGTTTCGGACTCGACAATTCACCCCTCCACTTT.